The subject of this entry is one TCR beta chain. Its target is unknown. The data derive from a study of PD-1 blockade in classical Hodgkin lymphoma. The study, taken as a whole, reports: Newly diagnosed patients reportedly had lower baseline TCR diversity than healthy donors. Patients excluded were those beginning nivolumab under 1 year after ASCT. Baseline diversity was lower in partial responders and progressors than complete responders.

Sequencing was performed with immunoSEQ multiplex PCR; in TCRdb, only in-frame clones are kept and a portion is missing. The data hold 7,000 or so clones, with 65% to 80% observed a single time. The time point here: cycle 4 day 1 (C4D1), after less than seven weeks of nivolumab. Relapse after autologous stem cell transplantation occurred in every patient, and brentuximab vedotin exposure varied. Complete response, partial response or progressive disease constituted the best response categories observed. Trimming left V 5 bases short and J 2 bases short, with 12 bases between. The length of the CDR3 is 14 residues. Germline V gene sequence: CDR1 MDHEN, CDR2 SYDVKM.

The sequence was collected from a human donor with classical Hodgkin lymphoma. V usage is TRBV28 and J usage is TRBJ1-1, with TRBD1 as a possible D gene (6 bases). This material consisted of peripheral blood mononuclear cells (PBMCs), taken before the fourth cycle of nivolumab. In nucleotides, the CDR3 is TGTGCCAGCAGTCGGACAGCAGCCAACACTGAAGCTTTCTTT. This gives the protein CASSRTAANTEAFF.